This is a list of T cell receptor beta chains from one sample in a study of blood T cell repertoires in COVID-19. Repertoires were generated with immunoSEQ multiplex PCR, while TCRdb's copy carries only in-frame clones and drops some. This table holds a few hundred thousand clones, 90% to 95% found once. Sequencing was done on a sample of PBMCs or T cells enriched from blood (not recorded which). Every receptor here comes from a woman aged 40 to 50 who had been exposed to COVID-19. Both conserved end residues are part of each CDR3.

v_gene	j_gene	CDR3aa
TRBV28	TRBJ1-2	CASSSPGQTNYGYTF
TRBV9	TRBJ2-3	CASSVEDTSTDTQYF
TRBV6-6	TRBJ1-5	CASSPGQITNQPQHF
TRBV10-3	TRBJ1-1	CAISEGDRANTEAFF
TRBV5-1	TRBJ1-6	CASSPGQRQNSPLHF
TRBV24-1	TRBJ1-5	CATSGQGAGQPQHF
TRBV18	TRBJ1-1	CASSPTATGNTEAFF
TRBV29-1	TRBJ2-7	CSVVMGEGTYEQYF
TRBV27	TRBJ1-2	CASSIASEYHGYTF
TRBV7-2	TRBJ1-2	CASSSRDGTANYGYTF
TRBV5-1	TRBJ2-7	CASSRSGGLDEQYF
TRBV19	TRBJ2-7	CASSIAVGLGGRGNYEQYF
TRBV5-1	TRBJ2-1	CASSLGTSGGAYEQFF
TRBV29-1	TRBJ1-1	CSVEWGDREAFF
TRBV6-1	TRBJ1-5	CASSERGSSNQPQHF
TRBV5-1	TRBJ1-1	CASSRGTGETEAFF
TRBV6-6	TRBJ1-1	CASSAHGQGANTEAFF
TRBV19	TRBJ2-2	CASNPVRGSGTGELFF
TRBV19	TRBJ1-6	CASSTTGGNSPLHF
TRBV27	TRBJ1-1	CASSPRTGWYTEAFF
TRBV4-1	TRBJ1-5	CASSQDEEDRGRGVSNQPQHF
TRBV11-2	TRBJ2-5	CASSFRRAQETQYF
TRBV14	TRBJ2-5	CASSQDSIRVDETQYF
TRBV5-1	TRBJ2-7	CASSPTRTGSTYEQYF
TRBV3-1/TRBV3-2	TRBJ2-2	CASSQDRGQNTGELFF
TRBV7-3	TRBJ2-2	CASSRQQGVNTGELFF
TRBV2	TRBJ2-1	CASSLRLAGSYNEQFF
TRBV7-8	TRBJ1-1	CASSPSTKRTGPHTEAFF
TRBV5-6	TRBJ1-1	CASRRRGAGNTEAFF
TRBV7-9	TRBJ1-3	CASSSDRPGNTIYF
TRBV30	TRBJ1-2	CAWSGPGTGGKFSYGYTF
TRBV5-6	TRBJ1-1	CASSFTTGGKSTEAFF
TRBV30	TRBJ1-6	CAWSRGRPMSSYNSPLHF
TRBV18	TRBJ1-2	CASSTFEAGGTNYGYTF
TRBV19	TRBJ2-2	CASSLAGKRTGELFF
TRBV11-3	TRBJ2-3	CASSQGADTQYF
TRBV6-4	TRBJ1-2	CASSVEAGANYGYTF
TRBV19	TRBJ2-1	CASSIGGGTSSNEQFF
TRBV18	TRBJ2-3	CASSPGGGQDTQYF
TRBV4-2	TRBJ2-5	CASSQEERAMETQYF
TRBV6-5	TRBJ1-1	CASRSQMNTEAFF
TRBV15	TRBJ2-2	CATSRDSGAPWTGELFF
TRBV9	TRBJ1-3	CASSVAQTGNTIYF
TRBV7-2	TRBJ2-3	CASSQPIQGNTDTQYF
TRBV19	TRBJ1-5	CASSNQGSVGGNQPQHF
TRBV7-9	TRBJ2-1	CASSLSGRNHEQFF
TRBV5-1	TRBJ2-1	CASSPPHTSGGSNEQFF
TRBV19	TRBJ2-7	CASTEVGGRGYEQYF